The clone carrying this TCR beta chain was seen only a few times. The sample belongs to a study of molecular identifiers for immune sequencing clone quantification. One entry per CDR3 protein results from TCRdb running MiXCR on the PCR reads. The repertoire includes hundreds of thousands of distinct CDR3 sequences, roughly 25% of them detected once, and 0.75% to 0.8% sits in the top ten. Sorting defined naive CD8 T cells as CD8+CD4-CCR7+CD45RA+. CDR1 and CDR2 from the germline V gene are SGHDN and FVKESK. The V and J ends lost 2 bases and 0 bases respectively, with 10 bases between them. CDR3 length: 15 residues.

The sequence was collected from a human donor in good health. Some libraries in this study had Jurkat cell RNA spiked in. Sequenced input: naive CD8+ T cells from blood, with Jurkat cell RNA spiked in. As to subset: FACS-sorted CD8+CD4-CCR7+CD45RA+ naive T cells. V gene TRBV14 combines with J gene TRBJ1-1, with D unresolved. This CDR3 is CASSQRFTLNTEAFF. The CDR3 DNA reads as TGTGCCAGCAGCCAAAGATTTACCTTGAACACTGAAGCTTTCTTT.